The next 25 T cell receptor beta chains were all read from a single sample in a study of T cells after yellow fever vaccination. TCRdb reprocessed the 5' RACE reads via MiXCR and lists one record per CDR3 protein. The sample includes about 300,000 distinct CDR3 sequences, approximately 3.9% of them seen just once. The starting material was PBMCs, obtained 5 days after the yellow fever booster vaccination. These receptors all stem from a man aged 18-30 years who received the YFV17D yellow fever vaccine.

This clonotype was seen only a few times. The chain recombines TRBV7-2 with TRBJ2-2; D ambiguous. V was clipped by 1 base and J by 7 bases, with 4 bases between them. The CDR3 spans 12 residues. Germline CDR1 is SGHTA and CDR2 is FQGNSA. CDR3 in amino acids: CASSLDVGELFF. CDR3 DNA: TGTGCCAGCAGCTTAGATGTCGGGGAGCTGTTTTTT.

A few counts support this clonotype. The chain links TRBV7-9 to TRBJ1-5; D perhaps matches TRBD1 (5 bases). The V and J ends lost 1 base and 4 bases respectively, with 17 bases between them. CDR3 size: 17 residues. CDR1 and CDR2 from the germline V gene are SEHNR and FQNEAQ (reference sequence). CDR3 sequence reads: CASSLEGGGGTNQPQHF. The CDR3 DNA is TGTGCCAGCAGCTTAGAAGGTGGCGGGGGAACAAATCAGCCCCAGCATTTT.

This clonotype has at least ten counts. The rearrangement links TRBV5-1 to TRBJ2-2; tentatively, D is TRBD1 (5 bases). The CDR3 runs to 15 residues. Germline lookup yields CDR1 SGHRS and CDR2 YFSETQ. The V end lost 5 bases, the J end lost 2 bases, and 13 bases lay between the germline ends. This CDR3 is CASSTDSYNTGELFF. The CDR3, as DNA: TGCGCCAGCAGTACCGACAGCTATAACACCGGGGAGCTGTTTTTT. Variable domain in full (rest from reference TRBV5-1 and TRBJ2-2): KAGVTQTPRYLIKTRGQQVTLSCSPISGHRSVSWYQQTPGQGLQFLFEYFSETQRNKGNFPGRFSGRQFSNSRSEMNVSTLELGDSALYLCASSTDSYNTGELFFGEGSRLTVL.

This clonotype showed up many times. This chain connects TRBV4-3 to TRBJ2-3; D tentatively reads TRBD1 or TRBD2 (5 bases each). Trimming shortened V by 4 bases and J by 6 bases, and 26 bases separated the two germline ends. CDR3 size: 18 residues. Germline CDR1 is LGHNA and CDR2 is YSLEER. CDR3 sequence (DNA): TGCGCCAGCAGCCCAGAGGGGAACGGCCTAGTGAGGGTGGATACGCAGTATTTT. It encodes CASSPEGNGLVRVDTQYF.

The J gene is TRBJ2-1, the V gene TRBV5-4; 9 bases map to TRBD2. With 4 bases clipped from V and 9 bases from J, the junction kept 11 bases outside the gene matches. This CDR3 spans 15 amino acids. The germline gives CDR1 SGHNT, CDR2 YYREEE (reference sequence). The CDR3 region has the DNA TGTGCCAGCAGCCGAGGGCCTAGCGGGGAGTTTGAGCAGTTCTTC. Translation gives CASSRGPSGEFEQFF.

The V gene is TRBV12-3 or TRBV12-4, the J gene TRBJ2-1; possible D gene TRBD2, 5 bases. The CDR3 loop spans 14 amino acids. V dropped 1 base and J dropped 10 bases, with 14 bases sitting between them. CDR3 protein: CASSLVPRGKEQFF. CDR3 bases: TGTGCCAGCAGTTTAGTGCCCCGGGGTAAGGAGCAGTTCTTC.

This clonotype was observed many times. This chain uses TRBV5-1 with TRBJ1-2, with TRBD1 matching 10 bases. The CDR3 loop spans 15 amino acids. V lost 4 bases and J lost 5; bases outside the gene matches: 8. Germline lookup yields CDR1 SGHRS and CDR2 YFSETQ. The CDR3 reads CASSAGTGEWYGYTF. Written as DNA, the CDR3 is TGCGCCAGCAGCGCCGGGACAGGGGAATGGTATGGCTACACCTTC.

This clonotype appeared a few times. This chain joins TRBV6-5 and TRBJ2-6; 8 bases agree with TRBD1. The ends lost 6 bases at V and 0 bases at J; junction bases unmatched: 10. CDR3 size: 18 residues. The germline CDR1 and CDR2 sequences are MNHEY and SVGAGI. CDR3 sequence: CASRNPGGVSSGANVLTF. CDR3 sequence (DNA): TGTGCCAGCAGGAACCCAGGGGGCGTCTCCTCTGGGGCCAACGTCCTGACTTTC.

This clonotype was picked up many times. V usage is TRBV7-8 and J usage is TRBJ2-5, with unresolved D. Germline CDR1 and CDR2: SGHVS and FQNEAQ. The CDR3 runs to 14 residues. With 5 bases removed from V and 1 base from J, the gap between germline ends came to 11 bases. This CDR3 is CASSPQQTQETQYF. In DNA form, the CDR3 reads TGTGCCAGCAGCCCACAGCAGACCCAAGAGACCCAGTACTTC.

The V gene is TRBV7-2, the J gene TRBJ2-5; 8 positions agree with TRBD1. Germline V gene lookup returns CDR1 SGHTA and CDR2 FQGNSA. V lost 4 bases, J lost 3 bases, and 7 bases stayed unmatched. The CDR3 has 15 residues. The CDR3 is CASSSRTGREETQYF. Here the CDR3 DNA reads TGTGCCAGCAGCTCCAGGACAGGGCGGGAAGAGACCCAGTACTTC.

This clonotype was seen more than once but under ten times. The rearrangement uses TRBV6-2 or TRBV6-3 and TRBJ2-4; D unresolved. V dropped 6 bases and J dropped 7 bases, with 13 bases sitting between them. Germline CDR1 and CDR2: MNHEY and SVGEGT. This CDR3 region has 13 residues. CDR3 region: CASSLGRRNIQYF. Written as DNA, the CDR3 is TGTGCCAGCAGCCTTGGCAGACGGAACATTCAGTACTTC.

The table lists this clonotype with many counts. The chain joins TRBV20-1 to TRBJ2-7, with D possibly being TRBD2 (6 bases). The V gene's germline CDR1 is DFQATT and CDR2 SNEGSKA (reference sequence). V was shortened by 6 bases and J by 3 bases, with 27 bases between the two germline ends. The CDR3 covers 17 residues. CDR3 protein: CSATPIAGPGGYYEQYF. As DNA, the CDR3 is TGCAGTGCAACTCCGATTGCGGGGCCCGGAGGGTACTACGAGCAGTACTTC.

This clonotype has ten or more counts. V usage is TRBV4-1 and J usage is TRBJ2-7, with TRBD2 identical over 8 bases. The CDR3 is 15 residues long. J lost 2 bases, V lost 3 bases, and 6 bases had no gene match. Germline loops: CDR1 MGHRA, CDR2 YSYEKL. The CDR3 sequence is CASSQYSGETYEQYV. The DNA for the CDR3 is TGCGCCAGCAGCCAGTATAGCGGGGAGACCTACGAGCAGTACGTC.

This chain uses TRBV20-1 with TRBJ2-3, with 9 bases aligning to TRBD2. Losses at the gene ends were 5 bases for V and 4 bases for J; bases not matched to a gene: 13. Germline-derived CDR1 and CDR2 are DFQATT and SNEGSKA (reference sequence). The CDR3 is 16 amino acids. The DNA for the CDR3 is TGCAGTGCTTCCGGGGCCCCCGGGACTAGCCCAGATACGCAGTATTTT. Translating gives CSASGAPGTSPDTQYF.

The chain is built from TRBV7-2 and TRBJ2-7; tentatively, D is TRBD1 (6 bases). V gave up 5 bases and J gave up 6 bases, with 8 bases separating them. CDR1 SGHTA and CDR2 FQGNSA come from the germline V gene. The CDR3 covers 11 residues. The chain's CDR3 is CASSQQGEQYF. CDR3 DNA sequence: TGTGCCAGCAGCCAACAGGGCGAGCAGTACTTC.

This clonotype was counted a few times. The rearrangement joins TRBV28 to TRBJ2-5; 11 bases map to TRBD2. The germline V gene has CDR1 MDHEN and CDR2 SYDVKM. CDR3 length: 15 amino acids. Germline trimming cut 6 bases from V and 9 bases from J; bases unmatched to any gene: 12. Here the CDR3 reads CASSTTSGVPGAQYF. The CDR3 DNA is TGTGCCAGCAGCACGACTAGCGGGGTCCCAGGGGCCCAGTACTTC.

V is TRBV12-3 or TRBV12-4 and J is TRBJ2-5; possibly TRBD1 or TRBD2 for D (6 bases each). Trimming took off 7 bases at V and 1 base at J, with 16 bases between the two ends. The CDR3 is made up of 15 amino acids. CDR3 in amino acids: CASTKPGAPQETQYF. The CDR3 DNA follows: TGTGCCAGCACCAAGCCGGGGGCCCCCCAAGAGACCCAGTACTTC.

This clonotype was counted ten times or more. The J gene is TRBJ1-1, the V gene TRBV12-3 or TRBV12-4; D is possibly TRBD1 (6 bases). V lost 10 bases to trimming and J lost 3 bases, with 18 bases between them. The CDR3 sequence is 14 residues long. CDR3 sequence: CAITRGGLDTEAFF. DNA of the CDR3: TGTGCCATCACGAGGGGGGGGTTAGACACTGAAGCTTTCTTT.

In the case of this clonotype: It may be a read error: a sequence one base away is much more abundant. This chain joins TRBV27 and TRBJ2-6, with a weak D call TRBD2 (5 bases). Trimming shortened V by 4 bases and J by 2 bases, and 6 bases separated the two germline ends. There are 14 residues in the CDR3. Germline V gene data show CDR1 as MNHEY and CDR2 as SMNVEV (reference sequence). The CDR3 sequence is CASSYGAGANVLTF. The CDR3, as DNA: TGTGCCAGCAGTTACGGGGCTGGGGCCAACGTCCTGACTTTC.

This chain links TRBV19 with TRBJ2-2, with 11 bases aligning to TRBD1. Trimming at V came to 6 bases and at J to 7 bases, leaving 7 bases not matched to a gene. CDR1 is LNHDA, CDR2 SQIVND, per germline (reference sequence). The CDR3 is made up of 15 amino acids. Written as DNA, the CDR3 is TGTGCCAGTAGGCGGACAGGGGGCACGAACGGGGAGCTGTTTTTT. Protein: CASRRTGGTNGELFF.

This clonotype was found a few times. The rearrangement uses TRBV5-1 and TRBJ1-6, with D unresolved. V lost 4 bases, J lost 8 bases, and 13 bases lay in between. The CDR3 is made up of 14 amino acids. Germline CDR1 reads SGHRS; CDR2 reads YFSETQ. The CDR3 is CASSRTGRDSPLHF. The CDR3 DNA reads TGCGCCAGCAGCCGGACGGGGAGGGATTCACCCCTCCACTTT.

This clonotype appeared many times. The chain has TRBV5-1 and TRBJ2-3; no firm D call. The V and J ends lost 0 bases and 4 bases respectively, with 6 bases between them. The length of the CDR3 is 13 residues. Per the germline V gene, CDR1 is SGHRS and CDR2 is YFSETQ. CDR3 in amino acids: CASSLVPSDTQYF. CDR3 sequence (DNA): TGCGCCAGCAGCTTGGTTCCCTCAGATACGCAGTATTTT.

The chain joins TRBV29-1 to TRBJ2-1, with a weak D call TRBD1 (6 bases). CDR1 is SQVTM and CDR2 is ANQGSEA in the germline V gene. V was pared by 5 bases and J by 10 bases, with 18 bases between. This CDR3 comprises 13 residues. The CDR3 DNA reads TGCAGCGTTCAGTTCAATCAGGGGCAGGAGCAGTTCTTC. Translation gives CSVQFNQGQEQFF.

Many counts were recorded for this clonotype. The chain's CDR3 is CASSQPRDSHIDTQYF. CDR3 bases: TGCGCCAGCAGCCAGCCTCGGGACAGCCACATAGATACGCAGTATTTT. The J gene is TRBJ2-3, the V gene TRBV5-1; 7 bases line up with TRBD1. Per germline, CDR1 SGHRS and CDR2 YFSETQ. The CDR3 totals 16 residues. V lost 4 bases to trimming and J lost 5 bases; unmatched junction nucleotides: 13. The variable domain in full, completed from reference TRBV5-1 and TRBJ2-3, reads KAGVTQTPRYLIKTRGQQVTLSCSPISGHRSVSWYQQTPGQGLQFLFEYFSETQRNKGNFPGRFSGRQFSNSRSEMNVSTLELGDSALYLCASSQPRDSHIDTQYFGPGTRLTVL.

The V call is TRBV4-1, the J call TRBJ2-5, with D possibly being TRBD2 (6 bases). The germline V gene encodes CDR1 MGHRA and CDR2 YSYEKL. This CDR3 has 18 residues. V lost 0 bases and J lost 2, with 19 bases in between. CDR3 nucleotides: TGCGCCAGCAGCCAAGAGGGGACTCCGACCCCGCCACAAGAGACCCAGTACTTC. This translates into CASSQEGTPTPPQETQYF.